This TCR beta chain emerged from a study of CD8 T cells in Susac syndrome. Sequencing of TCR beta was performed on blood CD8+ T cells and on blood CD4+ T cells. Controls were age- and sex-matched healthy donors. cDNA came from around 0.54 to 1 ug RNA primed by random hexamers. Across 54 Vbeta and 13 Jbeta, TCR beta CDR3 was amplified with immunoSEQ multiplex PCR. MiXCR, applied by TCRdb to the immunoSEQ multiplex PCR reads, yields one record per CDR3 protein. Counted here are 180,000 or so distinct CDR3 sequences, around 94% occurring once; the ten biggest clones make up roughly 0.14%. The CDR3 sequence is 13 residues long. Germline CDR1 is SGHVS and CDR2 is FQNEAQ. J lost 6 bases, V lost 7 bases, and 5 bases had no gene match.

The material sequenced was CD4+ T cells from PBMCs. The origin of this receptor is a human donor in good health. V gene TRBV7-8 combines with J gene TRBJ1-5; 8 bases map to TRBD1. The CDR3 bases are TGTGCCAGCACCGACAGGGGTGGTCAGCCCCAGCATTTT. Translated: CASTDRGGQPQHF.